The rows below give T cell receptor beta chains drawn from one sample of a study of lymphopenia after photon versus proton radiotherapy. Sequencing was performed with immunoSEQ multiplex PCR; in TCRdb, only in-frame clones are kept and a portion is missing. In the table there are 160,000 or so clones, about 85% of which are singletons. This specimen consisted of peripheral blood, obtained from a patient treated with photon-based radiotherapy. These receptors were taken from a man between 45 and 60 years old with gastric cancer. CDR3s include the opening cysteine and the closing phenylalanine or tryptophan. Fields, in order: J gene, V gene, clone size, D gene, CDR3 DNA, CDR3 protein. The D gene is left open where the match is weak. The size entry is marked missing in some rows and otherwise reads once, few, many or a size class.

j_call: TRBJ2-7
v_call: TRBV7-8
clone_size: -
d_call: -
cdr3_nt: TGTGCCAGCAGCTCCGGACAGCGGTACTCCTACGAGCAGTACTTC
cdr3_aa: CASSSGQRYSYEQYF

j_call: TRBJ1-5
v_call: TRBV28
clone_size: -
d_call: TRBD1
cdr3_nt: TGTGCCAGCAGAACGGGACAGGGGATGGATCAGCCCCAGCATTTT
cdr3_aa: CASRTGQGMDQPQHF

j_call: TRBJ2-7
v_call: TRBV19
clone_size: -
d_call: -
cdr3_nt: TGTGCCACCGCCAACTCCGGGACACCTTCGGACGAGCAGTACTTC
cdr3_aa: CATANSGTPSDEQYF

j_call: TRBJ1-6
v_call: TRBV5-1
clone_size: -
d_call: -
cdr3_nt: TGCGCCAGCAGCTTGGAGGGCTCCTATAATTCACCCCTCCACTTT
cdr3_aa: CASSLEGSYNSPLHF

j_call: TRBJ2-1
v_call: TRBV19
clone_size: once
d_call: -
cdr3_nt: TGTGCCAGTAGCCCGGGGGACAGCTATTCCTACAATGAGCAGTTCTTC
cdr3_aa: CASSPGDSYSYNEQFF

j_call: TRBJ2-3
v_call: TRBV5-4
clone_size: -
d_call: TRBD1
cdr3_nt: TGTGCCAGCAGCACCGGGACAGGTTCGCAGTATTTT
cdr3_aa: CASSTGTGSQYF

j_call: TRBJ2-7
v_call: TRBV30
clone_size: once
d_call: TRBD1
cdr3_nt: TGTGCCTGGAGTGGACAGGGTTACGAGCAGTACTTC
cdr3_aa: CAWSGQGYEQYF

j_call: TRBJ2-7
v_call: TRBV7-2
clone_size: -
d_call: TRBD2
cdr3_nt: TGTGCCAGCAGCTTAGTAGGGACTAGCGGGAGGGCCGGCTCCTACGAGCAGTACTTC
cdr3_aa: CASSLVGTSGRAGSYEQYF

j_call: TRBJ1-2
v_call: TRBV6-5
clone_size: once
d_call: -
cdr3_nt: TGTGCCAGCAGTGAAGAATGGATATTCTATGGCTACACCTTC
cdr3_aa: CASSEEWIFYGYTF

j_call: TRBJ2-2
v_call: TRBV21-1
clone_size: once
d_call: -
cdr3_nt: TGTGCCAGCAGCAAAGCGCTGGGAGGGCGGGAAGAGCACACCGGGGAGCTGTTTTTT
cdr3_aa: CASSKALGGREEHTGELFF

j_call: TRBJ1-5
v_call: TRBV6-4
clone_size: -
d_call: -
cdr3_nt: TGTGCCAGACAGGGTTATAGCAATCAGCCCCAGCATTTT
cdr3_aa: CARQGYSNQPQHF

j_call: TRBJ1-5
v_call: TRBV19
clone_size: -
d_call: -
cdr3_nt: TGTGCCAGTAGTATAGAAGCCCTCCAACAGCCCCAGCATTTT
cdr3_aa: CASSIEALQQPQHF

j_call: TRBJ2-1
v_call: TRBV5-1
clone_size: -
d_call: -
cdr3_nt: TGCGCCAGCAGCTTGGAGACAGCCGAAGAGCAGTTCTTC
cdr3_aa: CASSLETAEEQFF

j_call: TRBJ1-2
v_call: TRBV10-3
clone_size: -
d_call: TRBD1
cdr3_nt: TGTGCCATCAGGGGGACAGGGGGCTATGGCTACACCTTC
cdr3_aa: CAIRGTGGYGYTF

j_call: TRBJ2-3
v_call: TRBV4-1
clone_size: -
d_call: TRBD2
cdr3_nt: TGCGCCAGCAGCCTTGGACTAGCCCCAGATACGCAGTATTTT
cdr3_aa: CASSLGLAPDTQYF

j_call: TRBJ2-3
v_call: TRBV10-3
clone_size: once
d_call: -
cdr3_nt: TGTGCCATCAGTGACGGAGGGGCATTCACAGATACGCAGTATTTT
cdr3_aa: CAISDGGAFTDTQYF

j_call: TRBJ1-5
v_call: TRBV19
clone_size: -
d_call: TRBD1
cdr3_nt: TGTGCCAGTAGTATCGGGACAGGGGGGAATCAGCCCCAGCATTTT
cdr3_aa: CASSIGTGGNQPQHF

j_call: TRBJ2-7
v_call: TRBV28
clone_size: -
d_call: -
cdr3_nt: TGTGCCAGAGCCAATTACGAGCAGTACTTC
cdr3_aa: CARANYEQYF

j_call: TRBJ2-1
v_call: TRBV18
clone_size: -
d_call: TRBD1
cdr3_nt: TGTGCCAGCGACCATCGACAGGGGGCTTCCTACAATGAGCAGTTCTTC
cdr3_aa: CASDHRQGASYNEQFF

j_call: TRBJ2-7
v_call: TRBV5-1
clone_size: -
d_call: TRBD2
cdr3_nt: TGCGCCAGCAGCTTGGGACAGGGACTAGCGGGAGGGACCTACGAGCAGTACTTC
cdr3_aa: CASSLGQGLAGGTYEQYF

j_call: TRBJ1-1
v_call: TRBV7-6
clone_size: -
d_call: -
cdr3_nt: TGTGCCAGCAGCAGGGACATCTACACTGAAGCTTTCTTT
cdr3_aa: CASSRDIYTEAFF

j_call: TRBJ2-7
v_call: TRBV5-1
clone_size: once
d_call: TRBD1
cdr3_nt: TGCGCCAGCACCAGGACAGGGAGCGGGGAGCAGTACTTC
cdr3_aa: CASTRTGSGEQYF

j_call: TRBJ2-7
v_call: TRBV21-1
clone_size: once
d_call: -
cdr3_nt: TGTGCCAGCAGCAAACGGGCCAAATACGAGCAGTACTTC
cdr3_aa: CASSKRAKYEQYF

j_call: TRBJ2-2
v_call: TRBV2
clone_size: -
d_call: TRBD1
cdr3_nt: TGTGCCAGCAGGACGGACAGGACCACCGGGGAGCTGTTTTTT
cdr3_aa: CASRTDRTTGELFF

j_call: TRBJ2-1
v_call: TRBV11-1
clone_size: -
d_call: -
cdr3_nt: TGTGCCAGCAGCTTAGCTCGTTTTACGCGTGGGGAGCAGTTCTTC
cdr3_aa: CASSLARFTRGEQFF

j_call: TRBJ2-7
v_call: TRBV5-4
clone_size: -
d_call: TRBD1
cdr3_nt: TGTGCCAGCAGCGCAGGACCGGGACAGGGGGCTTACGAGCAGTACTTC
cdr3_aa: CASSAGPGQGAYEQYF

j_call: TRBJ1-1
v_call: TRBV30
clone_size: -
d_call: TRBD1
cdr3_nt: TGTGCCTGGAGGCTCCGGGACAGGGGGGAAGCTTTCTTT
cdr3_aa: CAWRLRDRGEAFF

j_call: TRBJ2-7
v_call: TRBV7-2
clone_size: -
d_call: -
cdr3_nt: TGTGCCAGCAGCTTCCTAGGGCGGGGTGGGGACTACGAGCAGTACTTC
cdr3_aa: CASSFLGRGGDYEQYF

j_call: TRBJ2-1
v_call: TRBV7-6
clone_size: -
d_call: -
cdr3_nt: TGTGCCAGCAGCTTCTTGTACGGTGAGCAGTTCTTC
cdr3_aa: CASSFLYGEQFF

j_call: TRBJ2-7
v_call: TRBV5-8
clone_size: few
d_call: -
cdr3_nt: TGTGCCAGCGGGGGCCGGGCGTACGAGCAGTACTTC
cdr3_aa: CASGGRAYEQYF

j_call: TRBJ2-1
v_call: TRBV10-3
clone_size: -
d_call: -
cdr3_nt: TGTGCCATCAGCTCCTACAATGAGCAGTTCTTC
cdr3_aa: CAISSYNEQFF

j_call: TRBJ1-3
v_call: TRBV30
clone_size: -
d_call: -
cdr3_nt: TGTGCCTGGAGTGGGGCAGGGGGAAACACCATATATTTT
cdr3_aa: CAWSGAGGNTIYF

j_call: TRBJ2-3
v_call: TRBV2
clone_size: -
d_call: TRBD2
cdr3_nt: TGTGCCAGCAGGGGACTAGCGGGTACAGATACGCAGTATTTT
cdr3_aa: CASRGLAGTDTQYF

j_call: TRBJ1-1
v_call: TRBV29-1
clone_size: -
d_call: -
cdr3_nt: TGCAGCGTGGGTCGGACGGGAGGAAGCACTGAAGCTTTCTTT
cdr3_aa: CSVGRTGGSTEAFF